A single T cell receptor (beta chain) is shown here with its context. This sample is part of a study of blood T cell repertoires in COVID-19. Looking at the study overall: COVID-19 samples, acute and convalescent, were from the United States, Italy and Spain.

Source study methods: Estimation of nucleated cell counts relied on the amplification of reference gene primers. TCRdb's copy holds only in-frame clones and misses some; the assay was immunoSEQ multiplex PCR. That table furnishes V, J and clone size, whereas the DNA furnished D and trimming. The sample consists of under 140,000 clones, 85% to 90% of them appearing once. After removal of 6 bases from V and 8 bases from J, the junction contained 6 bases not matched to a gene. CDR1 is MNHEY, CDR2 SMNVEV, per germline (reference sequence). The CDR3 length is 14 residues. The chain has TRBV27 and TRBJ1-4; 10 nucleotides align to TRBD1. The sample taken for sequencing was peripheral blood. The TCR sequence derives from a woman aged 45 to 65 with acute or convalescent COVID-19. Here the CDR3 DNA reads TGTGCCAGCAGGAGACAGGGGGCGCGGGAAAAACTGTTTTTT. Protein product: CASRRQGAREKLFF. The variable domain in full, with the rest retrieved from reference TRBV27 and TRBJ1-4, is EAQVTQNPRYLITVTGKKLTVTCSQNMNHEYMSWYRQDPGLGLRQIYYSMNVEVTDKGDVPEGYKVSRKEKRNFPLILESPSPNQTSLYFCASRRQGAREKLFFGSGTQLSVL.